This T cell receptor beta chain comes out of a study of sequential checkpoint blockade in melanoma. Study summary: About 90 pretreatment tumor DNA samples were TCRβ immunosequenced. Study-level findings and limits: Tumor T-cell fraction and clonality correlated with PD-L1 and CD8+ counts. In arm A, pretreatment tumor clonality was associated with response.

This clone was recorded a few times. The antigen is undetermined. Libraries were prepared by immunoSEQ multiplex PCR; TCRdb keeps only in-frame clonotypes and omits some of them. The table lists 35,000 to 40,000 clones, about 30% of them singletons, with 1.6% in the top ten. Noted treatment: randomized to nivolumab then ipilimumab (arm A) or the reverse (arm B). CDR1 and CDR2 (germline): MNHGY, SAAAGT. The CDR3 extends over 13 amino acids. The V end lost 6 bases, the J end lost 4 bases, and 12 bases lay between the germline ends. The TCR was taken from a human donor with melanoma. The rearrangement links TRBV6-8 to TRBJ2-5; D gene ambiguous. This material consisted of tumor tissue (inferred from file names), taken from a patient given nivolumab and ipilimumab in sequence. The CDR3 coding sequence is TGTGCCAGCAGCCCCTTTGCAAGAGAGACCCAGTACTTC. It is translated as CASSPFARETQYF.